The rows below give T cell receptor beta chains drawn from one sample of a study of cytomegalovirus exposure and HLA in healthy donors. Assay: immunoSEQ multiplex PCR; the TCRdb copy retains only in-frame clones and omits some. This table holds approximately 210,000 clones. The source material was PBMCs. The source is a woman aged 25 to 39 in good health and CMV-seropositive. The CDR3 runs from the conserved cysteine through the conserved F or W. The order of the fields is D gene, J gene, V gene, CDR3 DNA, CDR3 protein. D genes are given only for firm matches.

d_call: -; j_call: TRBJ1-3; v_call: TRBV11-2; cdr3_nt: TGTGCCAGCAGCCTTTATGGAAACACCATATATTTT; cdr3_aa: CASSLYGNTIYF
d_call: -; j_call: TRBJ1-2; v_call: TRBV10-1; cdr3_nt: TGCGCCAGCAGTGAGTCTCATCACCCGAGCGGCTACACCTTC; cdr3_aa: CASSESHHPSGYTF
d_call: TRBD2; j_call: TRBJ2-1; v_call: TRBV5-1; cdr3_nt: TGCGCCAGCAAGGTAGCGGGGGGAAATTACAATGAGCAGTTCTTC; cdr3_aa: CASKVAGGNYNEQFF
d_call: TRBD2; j_call: TRBJ2-3; v_call: TRBV9; cdr3_nt: TGTGCCAGCAGTGCCAACCTCTACGGGAGGAGCCAAGGTACGCAGTATTTT; cdr3_aa: CASSANLYGRSQGTQYF
d_call: TRBD1; j_call: TRBJ2-7; v_call: TRBV29-1; cdr3_nt: TGCAGCGTCGCCGGGACAGGGACCTCCTACGAGCAGTACTTC; cdr3_aa: CSVAGTGTSYEQYF
d_call: -; j_call: TRBJ2-7; v_call: TRBV20-1; cdr3_nt: TGCAGTGCTAGAGGGGGGCTCGAGCAGTACTTC; cdr3_aa: CSARGGLEQYF
d_call: -; j_call: TRBJ2-2; v_call: TRBV10-2; cdr3_nt: TGCGCCAGCAGCGTACTCCCCCGGAGCGGGGAGCTGTTTTTT; cdr3_aa: CASSVLPRSGELFF
d_call: -; j_call: TRBJ1-2; v_call: TRBV7-9; cdr3_nt: TGTGCCAGCAGCCATTCGGCAGGGGCCCGAAACTATGGCTACACCTTC; cdr3_aa: CASSHSAGARNYGYTF
d_call: TRBD2; j_call: TRBJ2-4; v_call: TRBV4-1; cdr3_nt: TGCACCAGCAGCCAAGGGAGGGGAGGGGCCGGAAACATTCAGTACTTC; cdr3_aa: CTSSQGRGGAGNIQYF
d_call: -; j_call: TRBJ2-3; v_call: TRBV4-1; cdr3_nt: TGCGCCAGCAGCCAAACGAGGTTGCGGGGCCCAGATACGCAGTATTTT; cdr3_aa: CASSQTRLRGPDTQYF
d_call: -; j_call: TRBJ1-2; v_call: TRBV5-1; cdr3_nt: TGCGCCAGCAGCGGCCTCGGGGGGTACTATGGCTACACCTTC; cdr3_aa: CASSGLGGYYGYTF
d_call: TRBD2; j_call: TRBJ2-1; v_call: TRBV4-3; cdr3_nt: TGCGCCAGCAGCCAAGAGACTAGCGGGAGGGGCTCCTACAATGAGCAGTTCTTC; cdr3_aa: CASSQETSGRGSYNEQFF
d_call: TRBD1; j_call: TRBJ2-5; v_call: TRBV5-1; cdr3_nt: TGCGCCAGCAGATCTGGACAGGGAGGCCAAGAGACCCAGTACTTC; cdr3_aa: CASRSGQGGQETQYF
d_call: -; j_call: TRBJ1-3; v_call: TRBV2; cdr3_nt: TGTGCCAGCAGTCTGTATCCCCTCGGAAACACCATATATTTT; cdr3_aa: CASSLYPLGNTIYF
d_call: TRBD2; j_call: TRBJ2-7; v_call: TRBV18; cdr3_nt: TGTGCCAGCTCACCCCGGACTAGATCCTACGAGCAGTACTTC; cdr3_aa: CASSPRTRSYEQYF
d_call: -; j_call: TRBJ1-6; v_call: TRBV6-5; cdr3_nt: TGTGCCAGCAGTTACTCCCAGGGGTACTCGAGTTCACCCCTCCACTTT; cdr3_aa: CASSYSQGYSSSPLHF
d_call: -; j_call: TRBJ2-4; v_call: TRBV4-1; cdr3_nt: TGCGCCAGCAGCCCCCTACCAGGGGCTACTGTCAAAAACATTCAGTACTTC; cdr3_aa: CASSPLPGATVKNIQYF
d_call: -; j_call: TRBJ2-7; v_call: TRBV6-6; cdr3_nt: TGTGCCAGCACCTGGCAGGGGCCGTCCTACGAGCAGTACTTC; cdr3_aa: CASTWQGPSYEQYF
d_call: TRBD1; j_call: TRBJ1-1; v_call: TRBV5-5; cdr3_nt: TGTGCCAGCAGCTTGTGGACAGGGGTGAATGAAGCTTTCTTT; cdr3_aa: CASSLWTGVNEAFF
d_call: TRBD1; j_call: TRBJ2-1; v_call: TRBV7-9; cdr3_nt: TGTGCCAGCAGCGGCCCCGGGACAGGGAGCGGGAATGAGCAGTTCTTC; cdr3_aa: CASSGPGTGSGNEQFF
d_call: -; j_call: TRBJ1-2; v_call: TRBV5-8; cdr3_nt: TGTGCCAGCAGCCGACAGGTTAACTATGGCTACACCTTC; cdr3_aa: CASSRQVNYGYTF
d_call: TRBD1; j_call: TRBJ1-4; v_call: TRBV7-7; cdr3_nt: TGTGCCAGCAGCTTACAGGACAGGGGCCATGAAAAACTGTTTTTT; cdr3_aa: CASSLQDRGHEKLFF
d_call: -; j_call: TRBJ1-2; v_call: TRBV11-2; cdr3_nt: TGTGCCAGCAGCTTAGCCCCTCAGGGGATCGGCTACACCTTC; cdr3_aa: CASSLAPQGIGYTF
d_call: TRBD2; j_call: TRBJ2-1; v_call: TRBV13; cdr3_nt: TGTGCCAGCAGCTTATTCCTAGCGGGAGATCATGAGCAGTTCTTC; cdr3_aa: CASSLFLAGDHEQFF
d_call: TRBD2; j_call: TRBJ2-1; v_call: TRBV4-3; cdr3_nt: TGCGCCAGCAGCCAAGCCCCTAGCGGGGACAGCTCCTACAATGAGCAGTTCTTC; cdr3_aa: CASSQAPSGDSSYNEQFF
d_call: -; j_call: TRBJ2-1; v_call: TRBV6-5; cdr3_nt: TGTGCCAGCAGTTACCGGGCGGGGAGCTCCTACAATGAGCAGTTCTTC; cdr3_aa: CASSYRAGSSYNEQFF
d_call: TRBD1; j_call: TRBJ2-5; v_call: TRBV5-1; cdr3_nt: TGCGCCACCGGCCTCCGTGGGACAGAAGAGACCCAGTACTTC; cdr3_aa: CATGLRGTEETQYF
d_call: -; j_call: TRBJ1-2; v_call: TRBV5-6; cdr3_nt: TGTGCCAGCAGCACGGACAGTGACTATGGCTACACCTTC; cdr3_aa: CASSTDSDYGYTF
d_call: TRBD2; j_call: TRBJ2-1; v_call: TRBV2; cdr3_nt: TGTGCCAGCAGAGGACTAGCGGACTACAATGAGCAGTTCTTC; cdr3_aa: CASRGLADYNEQFF
d_call: TRBD2; j_call: TRBJ2-5; v_call: TRBV4-2; cdr3_nt: TGTGCCAGCAGCCAAGATATCGGGGGGACTAGCGGGGGGCAAGAGACCCAGTACTTC; cdr3_aa: CASSQDIGGTSGGQETQYF
d_call: -; j_call: TRBJ1-2; v_call: TRBV15; cdr3_nt: TGTGCCACCAGCCCGAGGACAGCTACTAACTATGGCTACACCTTC; cdr3_aa: CATSPRTATNYGYTF
d_call: -; j_call: TRBJ2-1; v_call: TRBV29-1; cdr3_nt: TGCAGCCTCAGCCGGGCGCAGGGGAACAATGAGCAGTTCTTC; cdr3_aa: CSLSRAQGNNEQFF
d_call: -; j_call: TRBJ1-1; v_call: TRBV6-5; cdr3_nt: TGTGCCAGCAGTTACGTCCCAGGGGAAGGGTACACTGAAGCTTTCTTT; cdr3_aa: CASSYVPGEGYTEAFF
d_call: -; j_call: TRBJ2-5; v_call: TRBV9; cdr3_nt: TGTGCCAGCAGCGTAGCTGGGGGCTCAGAGACCCAGTACTTC; cdr3_aa: CASSVAGGSETQYF
d_call: TRBD2; j_call: TRBJ2-3; v_call: TRBV9; cdr3_nt: TGTGCCAGCAGCGTAGGGGCTAGCGGGGTCTCAGATACGCAGTATTTT; cdr3_aa: CASSVGASGVSDTQYF
d_call: TRBD2; j_call: TRBJ2-7; v_call: TRBV27; cdr3_nt: TGTGCCAGCAGCTCCTGGGGGGGCTACGAGCAGTACTTC; cdr3_aa: CASSSWGGYEQYF
d_call: TRBD1; j_call: TRBJ2-5; v_call: TRBV5-4; cdr3_nt: TGTGCCAGCAGCAGTGTCCTTGGGACAGGGAGGGAGACCCAGTACTTC; cdr3_aa: CASSSVLGTGRETQYF
d_call: TRBD1; j_call: TRBJ1-2; v_call: TRBV6-1; cdr3_nt: TGTGCCAGCAGCCAGGACAGGGGCTATGGCTACACCTTC; cdr3_aa: CASSQDRGYGYTF
d_call: -; j_call: TRBJ2-1; v_call: TRBV2; cdr3_nt: TGTGCCAGCACTCTGTACAATGAGCAGTTCTTC; cdr3_aa: CASTLYNEQFF
d_call: -; j_call: TRBJ1-2; v_call: TRBV25-1; cdr3_nt: TGTGCCAGCAGTGCGACAGGTATACGGTATGGCTACACCTTC; cdr3_aa: CASSATGIRYGYTF
d_call: -; j_call: TRBJ2-2; v_call: TRBV6-5; cdr3_nt: TGTGCCAGCAGTTACTCGACCAGGGGTGGCGGGGAGCTGTTTTTT; cdr3_aa: CASSYSTRGGGELFF
d_call: -; j_call: TRBJ1-2; v_call: TRBV27; cdr3_nt: TGTGCCAGCAGTAAACATACCCCCGGGCAGGGGACCTATGGCTACACCTTC; cdr3_aa: CASSKHTPGQGTYGYTF
d_call: -; j_call: TRBJ2-5; v_call: TRBV5-1; cdr3_nt: TGCGCCAGCAGCTTGGAAACAGGCAAAGAGACCCAGTACTTC; cdr3_aa: CASSLETGKETQYF
d_call: TRBD2; j_call: TRBJ2-4; v_call: TRBV30; cdr3_nt: TGTGCCTGGGACCCTCGGGGGGGAGACATTCAGTACTTC; cdr3_aa: CAWDPRGGDIQYF